This TCR beta chain was observed in a study of cytomegalovirus exposure and HLA in healthy donors. Assay: immunoSEQ multiplex PCR; the TCRdb copy retains only in-frame clones and omits some. The sample includes a few hundred thousand clones, around 90% of them seen just once. As regards this clone: The target antigen is unknown.

Germline loops: CDR1 SNHLY, CDR2 FYNNEI. CDR3 length equals 13 residues. V was clipped by 6 bases and J by 3 bases, with 10 bases between them. Study-level results: Most TCR sequences proved rare, with some public TCRs found in many donors.

The material sequenced was PBMCs. The gene calls are TRBV2 and TRBJ2-3, with D possibly being TRBD1 (5 bases). This clonotype originated in a woman younger than 30 in good health and CMV-seronegative. The CDR3 spells CASRDDSTDTQYF. Here the CDR3 DNA reads TGTGCCAGCAGAGACGACAGTACAGATACGCAGTATTTT.